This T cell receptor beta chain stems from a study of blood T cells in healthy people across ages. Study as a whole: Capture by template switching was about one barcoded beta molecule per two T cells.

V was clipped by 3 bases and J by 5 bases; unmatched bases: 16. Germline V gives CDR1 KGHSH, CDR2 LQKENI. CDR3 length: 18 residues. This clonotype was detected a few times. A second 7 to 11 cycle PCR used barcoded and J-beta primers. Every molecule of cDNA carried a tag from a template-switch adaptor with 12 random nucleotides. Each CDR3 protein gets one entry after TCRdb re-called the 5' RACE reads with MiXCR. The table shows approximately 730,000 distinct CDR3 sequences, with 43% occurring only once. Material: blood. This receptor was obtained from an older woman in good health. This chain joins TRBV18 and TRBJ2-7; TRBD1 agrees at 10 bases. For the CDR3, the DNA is TGTGCCAGCTCACCCCGCCCAACCGACGGGACAGGGGCTAACGAGCAGTACTTC. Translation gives CASSPRPTDGTGANEQYF.